A selection of T cell receptor beta chains follows, all from one sample in a study of T cell changes during pregnancy in multiple sclerosis. The data were produced by immunoSEQ multiplex PCR, yet TCRdb's version contains in-frame clones alone and is incomplete. The repertoire holds some 64,000 clones, with about 88% as singletons. The sample was peripheral blood, taken in the first trimester of pregnancy. The source is a female donor in good health, enrolled as a control in a pregnancy study. Each CDR3 is given with its conserved first and last residue. Fields, in order: J gene, D gene, clone size, V gene, CDR3 DNA, CDR3 protein. The D gene is left open where the match is weak. Only part of the rows carry a size: once, few, many, or a class if the clone is expanded.

J: TRBJ2-1
D: TRBD2
size: -
V: TRBV27
DNA: TGTGCCAGCAGTAAGGGGGCGGGAGGGGTGAATGAGCAGTTCTTC
CDR3: CASSKGAGGVNEQFF

J: TRBJ1-1
D: -
size: -
V: TRBV6-5
DNA: TGTGCCAGCACCCCCCGGGGGGGCGTTCGGGCTGAAGCTTTCTTT
CDR3: CASTPRGGVRAEAFF

J: TRBJ1-5
D: -
size: -
V: TRBV7-2
DNA: TGTGCCAGCAGCAAACCAACAGGGAACAATCAGCCCCAGCATTTT
CDR3: CASSKPTGNNQPQHF

J: TRBJ2-5
D: -
size: once
V: TRBV13
DNA: TGTGCCAGCAGCTTAGAGACAGAAGAGACCCAGTACTTC
CDR3: CASSLETEETQYF

J: TRBJ1-5
D: -
size: -
V: TRBV12-5
DNA: TGTGCTAGTGGTTTGGTGTCCAGGGGCAATCAGCCCCAGCATTTT
CDR3: CASGLVSRGNQPQHF

J: TRBJ2-5
D: -
size: -
V: TRBV7-9
DNA: TGTGCCAGCAGCTTAGCCTTTGGGGGCCCCGTCCAAGAGACCCAGTACTTC
CDR3: CASSLAFGGPVQETQYF

J: TRBJ2-1
D: TRBD2
size: -
V: TRBV5-6
DNA: TGTGCCAGCAGCTTGGATAGCGGGAGGGATGTAAATGAGCAGTTCTTC
CDR3: CASSLDSGRDVNEQFF

J: TRBJ2-7
D: TRBD1
size: -
V: TRBV6-5
DNA: TGTGCCAGCAGTTACTCGGGACAGGGGTCCTACGAGCAGTACTTC
CDR3: CASSYSGQGSYEQYF

J: TRBJ1-5
D: -
size: -
V: TRBV6-5
DNA: TGTGCCAGCAGTTACTCGGCTTATGATGAGGATCAGCCCCAGCATTTT
CDR3: CASSYSAYDEDQPQHF

J: TRBJ1-1
D: -
size: -
V: TRBV5-1
DNA: TGCGCCAGCAGCTCCCCGGGCGGGACGGAAGCTTTCTTT
CDR3: CASSSPGGTEAFF

J: TRBJ2-1
D: TRBD2
size: -
V: TRBV5-4
DNA: TGTGCCAGCAGCCCCGGACTAGCGGGGGGGCAGTCCTACAATGAGCAGTTCTTC
CDR3: CASSPGLAGGQSYNEQFF

J: TRBJ2-1
D: -
size: -
V: TRBV7-9
DNA: TGTGCCAGCAGCCTAGTGGGCCCTGAGCAGTTCTTC
CDR3: CASSLVGPEQFF

J: TRBJ1-2
D: TRBD1
size: -
V: TRBV5-6
DNA: TGTGCCAGCAGGTCATCTCGACAGGGGCTACACTATGGCTACACCTTC
CDR3: CASRSSRQGLHYGYTF

J: TRBJ2-5
D: TRBD1
size: -
V: TRBV5-1
DNA: TGCGCCAGCAGCCCGACAGGGGCCCAAGAGACCCAGTACTTC
CDR3: CASSPTGAQETQYF

J: TRBJ1-4
D: -
size: -
V: TRBV13
DNA: TGTGCCAGCAGCCCCCGGGAGAGCGAAAAACTGTTTTTT
CDR3: CASSPRESEKLFF

J: TRBJ1-3
D: -
size: -
V: TRBV6-6
DNA: TGTGCCAGCAGTGGCCCGGGACTCTCCTCTGGAAACACCATATATTTT
CDR3: CASSGPGLSSGNTIYF

J: TRBJ1-3
D: TRBD1
size: -
V: TRBV10-3
DNA: TGTGCCATCAGTGATCGAAGACAGGGGGTTGGAAACACCATATATTTT
CDR3: CAISDRRQGVGNTIYF

J: TRBJ1-2
D: TRBD1
size: -
V: TRBV9
DNA: TGTGCCAGCAGCGCAGGACAGGATGGCTACACCTTC
CDR3: CASSAGQDGYTF

J: TRBJ2-7
D: TRBD1
size: -
V: TRBV2
DNA: TGTGCCAGCGGGCTAGGACAGGGTGTTTACGAGCAGTACTTC
CDR3: CASGLGQGVYEQYF

J: TRBJ1-4
D: -
size: -
V: TRBV5-6
DNA: TGTGCCAGCAGCATGCGACCGGGACAAAAGAAGGAAAAACTGTTTTTT
CDR3: CASSMRPGQKKEKLFF

J: TRBJ1-2
D: -
size: -
V: TRBV6-1
DNA: TGTGCCAGCATTGCCCTCGGGTTGAACTATGGCTACACCTTC
CDR3: CASIALGLNYGYTF

J: TRBJ1-3
D: -
size: -
V: TRBV7-8
DNA: TGTGCCAGCAGCTTTGCGGGAAACACCATATATTTT
CDR3: CASSFAGNTIYF

J: TRBJ2-1
D: -
size: -
V: TRBV27
DNA: TGTGCCAGCAGTCGGGCAGGGGTTCGGAATGAGCAGTTCTTC
CDR3: CASSRAGVRNEQFF

J: TRBJ2-5
D: TRBD1
size: -
V: TRBV11-2
DNA: TGTGCCAGCAGCCGTGACAGGGGAGAGACCCAGTACTTC
CDR3: CASSRDRGETQYF

J: TRBJ1-2
D: TRBD1
size: once
V: TRBV6-5
DNA: TGTGCCAGCAGTAGGCAGGGGGGAGGCTACACCTTC
CDR3: CASSRQGGGYTF

J: TRBJ1-3
D: TRBD1
size: -
V: TRBV6-1
DNA: TGTGCCAGCAGGGGGACAGGGGTGGACACCATATATTTT
CDR3: CASRGTGVDTIYF

J: TRBJ2-7
D: -
size: -
V: TRBV9
DNA: TGTGCCAGCAGCGTGGGGCAGCCCTACGAGCAGTACTTC
CDR3: CASSVGQPYEQYF